The 8 T cell receptor beta chains in this list originate from one sample, sequenced in a study of Ad26.COV2.S vaccination and SARS-CoV-2 variants. Assay: immunoSEQ multiplex PCR; the TCRdb copy retains only in-frame clones and omits some. The table has 350,000 to 600,000 clones, around 89% seen once. Sample treatment: approximately 18 received Ad26.COV2.S at low or high dose, single or two shots; roughly 5 received placebo; per-sample allocation not given. Material that was analyzed had been drawn on day 63 after the first vaccine or placebo injection. The sample in question was peripheral blood, obtained in a trial of Ad26.COV2.S vaccine versus placebo. Receptor source: a person between 18 and 59 years old who received the Ad26.COV2.S COVID-19 vaccine or a placebo.

The chain employs TRBV19 and TRBJ1-1; D gene ambiguous. The CDR3 is made up of 15 amino acids. Germline CDR1 is LNHDA and CDR2 is SQIVND (reference sequence). Trimming took 1 base from V and 0 from J, leaving 9 bases between them. Here the CDR3 reads CASSIVEGMNTEAFF. DNA for the CDR3: TGTGCCAGTAGTATAGTCGAGGGAATGAACACTGAAGCTTTCTTT. The full variable domain, rest sourced from reference TRBV19 and TRBJ1-1, is DGGITQSPKYLFRKEGQNVTLSCEQNLNHDAMYWYRQDPGQGLRLIYYSQIVNDFQKGDIAEGYSVSREKKESFPLTVTSAQKNPTAFYLCASSIVEGMNTEAFFGQGTRLTVV.

V and J are TRBV6-5 and TRBJ2-5; D is unclear. V shed 7 bases and J shed 5 bases, with 8 bases lying between them. The CDR3 loop spans 11 amino acids. Per germline, CDR1 MNHEY and CDR2 SVGAGI. The CDR3, as DNA: TGTGCCAGCAAGAGCACGGAGACCCAGTACTTC. Protein product: CASKSTETQYF.

As DNA, the CDR3 is TGTGCCAGCAGCTTAGTAGTTGAGGGGTTGGCAACTAATGAAAAACTGTTTTTT. Protein: CASSLVVEGLATNEKLFF. The rearrangement links TRBV7-2 to TRBJ1-4; D perhaps matches TRBD1 (5 bases). The CDR3 runs 18 residues. In germline, CDR1 is SGHTA, CDR2 FQGNSA. With 1 base removed from V and 0 bases from J, the gap between germline ends came to 15 bases.

A single count supports this clone. The V gene is TRBV4-2, the J gene TRBJ1-6; D not resolved. CDR1 is LGHNA and CDR2 is YNFKEQ in the germline V gene. With 4 bases removed from V and 3 bases from J, the gap between germline ends came to 4 bases. The CDR3 loop spans 13 amino acids. The CDR3 region is CASSRDYNSPLHF. The CDR3 nucleotides are TGTGCCAGCAGCCGGGACTATAATTCACCCCTCCACTTT.

The chain couples TRBV27 to TRBJ2-4; 10 bases match TRBD2. Trimming cost V 3 bases and J 10 bases; bases outside gene matches: 12. Germline CDR1 reads MNHEY; CDR2 reads SMNVEV (reference sequence). This CDR3 has 16 residues. The CDR3 DNA follows: TGTGCCAGCAGTTTCCTCCCAGGGACTAGCGCCGATATTCAGTACTTC. It codes for CASSFLPGTSADIQYF.

V gene TRBV21-1 combines with J gene TRBJ2-7; TRBD1, as called in the table, went unchecked against the DNA. TRBV21-1 is a recognized pseudogene. This CDR3 has 12 amino acids. CDR3 in amino acids: CAHRDRDYEQYF. As DNA, the CDR3 is TGTGCCCACCGGGACAGGGACTACGAGCAGTACTTC.

The J gene is TRBJ1-5, the V gene TRBV19; tentative D call: TRBD1 (5 bases). This CDR3 has 14 residues. With 5 bases removed from V and 6 bases from J, the gap between germline ends came to 14 bases. CDR1 and CDR2 from the germline V gene are LNHDA and SQIVND (reference sequence). CDR3 in amino acids: CASSRQFSSQPQHF. The CDR3 bases are TGTGCCAGTAGTCGACAGTTCTCTTCTCAGCCCCAGCATTTT.

The J gene is TRBJ2-1, the V gene TRBV27; 12 bases match TRBD2. V shed 6 bases, J shed 5 bases, and the junction held 5 bases outside the gene matches. The germline CDR1 and CDR2 sequences are MNHEY and SMNVEV (reference sequence). The CDR3 totals 15 residues. CDR3 nucleotide sequence: TGTGCCAGCAGGACTCGACTAGCGGGAGACAATGAGCAGTTCTTC. This codes for CASRTRLAGDNEQFF.